This T cell receptor (beta chain) was found in a study of T cell repertoires in cytomegalovirus infection. Across the whole study: Use of recently identified HLA-C-restricted and well-studied HLA-B-restricted CMV epitopes was part of the study. Signatures in public TCR beta sequences pointed to both CMV infection and matching HLA type. Study-wide points: The cumulative frequency of public TCR beta families distinguished individuals who carried CMV together with the relevant HLA. Dominant in the ex vivo response were TCR beta clonotypes restricted by HLA-C and specific for CMV.

This clonotype was counted a few times. Its antigen is not identified. Germline assignment: CDR1 LNHDA and CDR2 SQIVND (reference sequence). The CDR3 runs to 14 residues. V was trimmed by 5 bases and J by 7 bases, leaving 14 bases between them. TCRdb recomputed calls from the reads with MiXCR, one row per CDR3 protein. The table includes roughly 990,000 distinct CDR3 sequences, 31% detected once. The sequence was collected from a human donor in good health (CMV status not recorded). Some clones in this sample may be carry-over from other donors' samples. This chain links TRBV19 with TRBJ2-2; D is undetermined. Material: cultured CD8+ T cells from PBMCs, obtained from culture after CMV antigen stimulation. The CDR3, as DNA: TGTGCCAGTAGTTTCCTGGGAATGGGCGGGGAGCTGTTTTTT. It translates to CASSFLGMGGELFF.